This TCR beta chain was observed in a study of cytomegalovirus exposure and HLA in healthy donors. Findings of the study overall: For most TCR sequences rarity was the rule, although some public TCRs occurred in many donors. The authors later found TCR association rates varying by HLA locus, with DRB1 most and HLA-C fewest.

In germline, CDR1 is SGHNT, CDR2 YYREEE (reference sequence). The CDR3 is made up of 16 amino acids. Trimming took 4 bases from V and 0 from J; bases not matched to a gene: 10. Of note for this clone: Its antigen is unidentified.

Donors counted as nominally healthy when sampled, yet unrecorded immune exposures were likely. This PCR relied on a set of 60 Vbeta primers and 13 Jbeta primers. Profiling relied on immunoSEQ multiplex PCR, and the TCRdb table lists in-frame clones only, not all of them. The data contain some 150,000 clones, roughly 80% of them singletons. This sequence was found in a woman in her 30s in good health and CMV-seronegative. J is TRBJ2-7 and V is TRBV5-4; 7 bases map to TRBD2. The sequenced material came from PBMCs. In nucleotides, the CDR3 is TGTGCCAGCAGCACATCAGCGGGGCCACTCTCCTACGAGCAGTACTTC. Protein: CASSTSAGPLSYEQYF.